Sequencing of this TCR beta chain was carried out in a study of PD-1 blockade in classical Hodgkin lymphoma. All trial patients relapsed after autologous stem cell transplantation. Sequenced by immunoSEQ multiplex PCR; TCRdb stores in-frame clones only, minus some. The repertoire holds 40,000 to 45,000 clones, with 76% as singletons. Overall study results and limits: Baseline TCR diversity was reportedly lower in newly diagnosed patients than healthy donors. Unlike CD8+ TCR diversity, which did not rise significantly by C4D1, CD4+ TCR diversity did. Some patients began nivolumab under 1 year after ASCT. These patients were excluded from later analyses.

The CDR3 covers 16 residues. The V gene's germline CDR1 is LNHNV and CDR2 YYDKDF (reference sequence). The ends were cut back, 5 bases at V and 0 bases at J, with 14 bases in the middle. Regarding this clone: The antigen remains unidentified.

The TCR originated in a human donor with classical Hodgkin lymphoma. Here the sequenced sample was peripheral blood mononuclear cells (PBMCs), taken at baseline. The J gene is TRBJ1-5, the V gene TRBV15; D is ambiguous. In DNA, the CDR3 is TGTGCCACCAGCCCTTACACCGAAAATAGCAATCAGCCCCAGCATTTT. Translated: CATSPYTENSNQPQHF.